The 19 T cell receptor beta chains reported below all come from one sample, sequenced in a study of T cell responses to AZD1222 COVID-19 vaccine. The repertoire was sequenced with immunoSEQ multiplex PCR; TCRdb's copy has only in-frame clones and lacks some. The top ten hold about an eighth of the sample, which has approximately 91,000 clones, approximately 91% seen once. The sequences come from peripheral blood, collected on day 0 of AZD1222 vaccination. The receptor source for this set is an adult in good health.

The CDR3 here is CAWSAHGQGYYGYTF. In nucleotides, the CDR3 is TGTGCCTGGAGTGCCCACGGACAGGGGTACTATGGCTACACCTTC. This rearrangement joins TRBV30 to TRBJ1-2; 9 bases align to TRBD1. With 1 base clipped from V and 3 bases from J, the junction kept 6 bases outside the gene matches. This CDR3 spans 15 amino acids. Germline assignment: CDR1 GTSNPN and CDR2 SVGIG (reference sequence).

The rearrangement uses TRBV10-3 and TRBJ1-5; 8 positions match TRBD1. The junction had 7 bases not matched to a gene; V was cut back by 6 bases and J by 6 bases. The germline V gene has CDR1 ENHRY and CDR2 SYGVKD. This CDR3 has 14 residues. The CDR3 loop is CAIREDRGSQPQHF. CDR3 in DNA: TGTGCCATCAGAGAAGACAGGGGCAGTCAGCCCCAGCATTTT.

The rearrangement joins TRBV7-3 to TRBJ2-3; 12 nucleotides line up with TRBD2. The CDR3 is 16 amino acids. The V gene's germline CDR1 is SGHTA and CDR2 FQGTGA. V lost 5 bases, J lost 2 bases, and 5 bases stayed unmatched. CDR3 amino acids: CASSARLAGATDTQYF. CDR3 DNA sequence: TGTGCCAGCAGCGCCCGACTAGCGGGGGCCACAGATACGCAGTATTTT.

This chain joins TRBV10-3 and TRBJ1-2; 8 bases agree with TRBD1. This CDR3 region has 11 residues. The V segment lost 6 bases and the J segment 6 bases; nucleotides outside the gene matches: 0. Germline V gene sequence: CDR1 ENHRY, CDR2 SYGVKD. In DNA, the CDR3 is TGTGCCATCAGGGGACAGGATGGCTACACCTTC. Residues: CAIRGQDGYTF.

This chain uses TRBV30 with TRBJ2-1, with D perhaps TRBD1 (6 bases). Trimming took off 2 bases at V and 5 bases at J, with 16 bases between the two ends. This CDR3 spans 15 amino acids. CDR1 is GTSNPN and CDR2 is SVGIG in the germline V gene (reference sequence). CDR3: CAWSSQGLADNEQFF. Here the CDR3 DNA reads TGTGCCTGGAGTAGTCAGGGGCTTGCCGACAATGAGCAGTTCTTC.

This chain connects TRBV5-5 to TRBJ1-2, with 7 bases fitting TRBD1. The CDR3 has 14 amino acids. J was trimmed by 6 bases and V by 3 bases; bases with no gene match: 8. CDR1 is SGHKS and CDR2 is YYEKEE in the germline V gene (reference sequence). DNA of the CDR3: TGTGCCAGCAGCTACGGGACAGAATTTGATGGCTACACCTTC. It translates to CASSYGTEFDGYTF. The whole variable domain, filled in from reference TRBV5-5 and TRBJ1-2, reads DAGVTQSPTHLIKTRGQQVTLRCSPISGHKSVSWYQQVLGQGPQFIFQYYEKEERGRGNFPDRFSARQFPNYSSELNVNALLLGDSALYLCASSYGTEFDGYTFGSGTRLTVV.

V gene TRBV29-1 combines with J gene TRBJ1-1, with no clear D. V was cut by 3 bases and J by 3 bases, with 11 bases left in between. Per germline, CDR1 SQVTM and CDR2 ANQGSEA. The CDR3 has 13 amino acids. CDR3 sequence (DNA): TGCAGCGTTGAGCGGAGGTTCGACACTGAAGCTTTCTTT. Protein product: CSVERRFDTEAFF.

The gene calls are TRBV9 and TRBJ2-3; maybe TRBD1 (6 bases). The CDR3 runs to 15 residues. Trimming left V 4 bases short and J 4 bases short, with 16 bases between. The V gene's germline CDR1 is SGDLS and CDR2 YYNGEE. CDR3 in amino acids: CASSSWGRGADTQYF. In DNA form, the CDR3 reads TGTGCCAGCAGCTCCTGGGGCAGGGGTGCAGATACGCAGTATTTT.

In the case of this clone: Germline and junction disagree at one end, which may indicate a read error. The chain employs TRBV2 and TRBJ1-2, with TRBD1 as a possible D gene (5 bases). This CDR3 region has 14 residues. Germline-derived CDR1 and CDR2 are SNHLY and FYNNEI. The CDR3 loop is CASSEARAVGGYTF. The CDR3 DNA reads as TGTGCCAGCAGCGAAGCCAGGGCTGTTGGAGGCTACACCTTC.

The gene calls are TRBV24-1 and TRBJ2-2; D tentatively fits TRBD1 or TRBD2 (5 bases each). Trimming cost V 5 bases and J 6 bases, with 15 bases left between them. This CDR3 region has 15 residues. Germline-derived CDR1 and CDR2 are KGHDR and SFDVKD. The CDR3 nucleotides are TGTGCCACCAGTGCCCGGGAAGGGGTGGCCGGGGAGCTGTTTTTT. It is translated as CATSAREGVAGELFF.

The chain recombines TRBV6-1 with TRBJ1-2; D ambiguous. The CDR3 spans 13 residues. Germline lookup yields CDR1 MNHNS and CDR2 SASEGT. Trimming left V 3 bases short and J 4 bases short, with 9 bases between. The CDR3 loop is CASSDGSRYGYTF. The CDR3 region has the DNA TGTGCCAGCAGTGACGGGAGCCGCTATGGCTACACCTTC.

The V and J genes are TRBV3-1 (or the pseudogene TRBV3-2) and TRBJ1-2; the D is unclear. There are 14 residues in the CDR3. Germline V CDR1 and CDR2: LGHDT, YNNKEL (reference sequence). The V gene lost 0 bases and the J gene lost 8 bases, with 13 bases spanning the gap. This CDR3 reads CASSQDTGFYGYTF. CDR3 nucleotide sequence: TGTGCCAGCAGCCAAGATACGGGATTTTACGGCTACACCTTC.

This clone appeared a few times. This chain joins TRBV12-3 or TRBV12-4 and TRBJ1-1; D might be TRBD1 (5 bases). The CDR3 sequence is 13 residues long. Trimming cost V 4 bases and J 1 base, with 7 bases left between them. The CDR3 sequence is CASSYGANTEAFF. The CDR3 nucleotides are TGTGCCAGCAGTTACGGGGCGAACACTGAAGCTTTCTTT.

The rearrangement uses TRBV5-1 and TRBJ2-3; a possible D gene is TRBD2 (6 bases). V was trimmed by 1 base and J by 1 base, leaving 16 bases between them. This CDR3 has 17 residues. Germline values: CDR1 SGHRS, CDR2 YFSETQ. CDR3 in DNA: TGCGCCAGCAGCTTGAGCCCCCTCGCGGGGCGCACAGATACGCAGTATTTT. This sequence encodes CASSLSPLAGRTDTQYF. The whole variable domain, remainder taken from reference TRBV5-1 and TRBJ2-3, is KAGVTQTPRYLIKTRGQQVTLSCSPISGHRSVSWYQQTPGQGLQFLFEYFSETQRNKGNFPGRFSGRQFSNSRSEMNVSTLELGDSALYLCASSLSPLAGRTDTQYFGPGTRLTVL.

V is TRBV7-2 and J is TRBJ1-1, with D unclear. Per germline, CDR1 SGHTA and CDR2 FQGNSA. The CDR3 extends over 13 amino acids. V lost 8 bases and J lost 0, with 10 bases in between. This chain's CDR3 is CASEEGLNTEAFF. As DNA, the CDR3 is TGTGCCAGCGAGGAGGGCTTGAACACTGAAGCTTTCTTT.

The chain recombines TRBV19 with TRBJ1-5, with TRBD1 matching 8 bases. The junction had 3 bases not matched to a gene; V was cut back by 7 bases and J by 4 bases. This CDR3 is built from 13 residues. Germline V gene data show CDR1 as LNHDA and CDR2 as SQIVND (reference sequence). CDR3 sequence reads: CASTGTGNQPQHF. CDR3 bases: TGTGCCAGTACCGGGACAGGAAATCAGCCCCAGCATTTT. Supplemented by reference TRBV19 and TRBJ1-5, the full variable domain reads DGGITQSPKYLFRKEGQNVTLSCEQNLNHDAMYWYRQDPGQGLRLIYYSQIVNDFQKGDIAEGYSVSREKKESFPLTVTSAQKNPTAFYLCASTGTGNQPQHFGDGTRLSIL.

This chain links TRBV11-2 with TRBJ2-3; no reliable D call. V shed 0 bases and J shed 1 base, with 5 bases lying between them. Germline lookup yields CDR1 SGHAT and CDR2 FQNNGV. The CDR3 contains 14 residues. The CDR3 sequence: CASSLDRGTDTQYF. The CDR3 nucleotides read TGTGCCAGCAGCTTAGACCGGGGCACAGATACGCAGTATTTT.

This chain joins TRBV5-4 and TRBJ2-7; TRBD1 is a possible D gene (6 bases). This CDR3 comprises 13 residues. Germline V gives CDR1 SGHNT, CDR2 YYREEE (reference sequence). V gave up 4 bases and J gave up 5 bases, with 13 bases separating them. Here the CDR3 DNA reads TGTGCCAGCAGCCTGACAGGTTTCAACGAGCAGTACTTC. Protein product: CASSLTGFNEQYF.

The V gene is TRBV12-2, the J gene TRBJ1-3; TRBD1, as called in the table, went unchecked against the DNA. TRBV12-2 is a listed pseudogene. This CDR3 has 18 amino acids. For the CDR3, the DNA is TGTGCAAGTCGCTTAGTACACAGGGAAGTCCTCTCTGGAAACACCATATATTTT. It is translated as CASRLVHREVLSGNTIYF.